The sequence of this T cell receptor beta chain was determined in a study of blood T cell repertoires in COVID-19. For the study at large: The United States, Italy and Spain were the sources of the acute and convalescent COVID-19 samples. PBMCs, B-cell-depleted T cells, or T cells provided the cDNA or gDNA that made up the material.

This clone has a single count. V was clipped by 4 bases and J by 1 base, with 10 bases between them. The germline V gene encodes CDR1 LGHDT and CDR2 YNNKEL (reference sequence). This CDR3 comprises 14 residues. The repertoire was sequenced with immunoSEQ multiplex PCR; TCRdb's copy has only in-frame clones and lacks some. Seen here are approximately 100,000 clones, about three quarters observed once, and the top ten hold about 6%. Specimen: peripheral blood. The receptor was derived from a man older than 75 with acute or convalescent COVID-19. The chain employs TRBV3-1 (or the pseudogene TRBV3-2) and TRBJ2-5; possibly TRBD2 for D (6 bases). The DNA of the CDR3 is TGTGCCAGCAGCCTCGGGACTTCCCAAGAGACCCAGTACTTC. Residues: CASSLGTSQETQYF.